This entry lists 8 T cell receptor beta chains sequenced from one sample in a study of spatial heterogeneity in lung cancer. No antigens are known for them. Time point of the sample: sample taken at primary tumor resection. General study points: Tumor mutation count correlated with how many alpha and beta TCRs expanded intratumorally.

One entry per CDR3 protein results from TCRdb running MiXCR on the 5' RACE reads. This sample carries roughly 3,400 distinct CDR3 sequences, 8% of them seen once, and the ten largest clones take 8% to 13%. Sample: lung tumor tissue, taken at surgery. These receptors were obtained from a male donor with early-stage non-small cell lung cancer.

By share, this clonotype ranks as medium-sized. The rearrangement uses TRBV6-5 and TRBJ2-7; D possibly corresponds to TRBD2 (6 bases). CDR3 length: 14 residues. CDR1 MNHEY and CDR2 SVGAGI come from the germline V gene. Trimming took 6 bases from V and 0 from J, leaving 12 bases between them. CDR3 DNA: TGTGCCAGCAGGTGGGACTCTATCTCCTACGAGCAGTACTTC. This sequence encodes CASRWDSISYEQYF.

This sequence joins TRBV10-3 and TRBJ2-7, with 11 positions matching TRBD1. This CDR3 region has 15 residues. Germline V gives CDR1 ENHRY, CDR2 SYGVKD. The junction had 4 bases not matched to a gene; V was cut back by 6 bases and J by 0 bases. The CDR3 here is CAIRPGTGGSYEQYF. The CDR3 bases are TGTGCCATCAGGCCCGGGACAGGGGGCTCCTACGAGCAGTACTTC.

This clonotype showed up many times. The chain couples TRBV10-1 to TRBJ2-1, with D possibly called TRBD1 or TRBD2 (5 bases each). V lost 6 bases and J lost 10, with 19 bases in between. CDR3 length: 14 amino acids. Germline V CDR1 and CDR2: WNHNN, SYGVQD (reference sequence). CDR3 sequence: CASSSRWGPQEQFF. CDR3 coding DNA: TGCGCCAGCAGCTCGCGGTGGGGACCACAGGAGCAGTTCTTC.

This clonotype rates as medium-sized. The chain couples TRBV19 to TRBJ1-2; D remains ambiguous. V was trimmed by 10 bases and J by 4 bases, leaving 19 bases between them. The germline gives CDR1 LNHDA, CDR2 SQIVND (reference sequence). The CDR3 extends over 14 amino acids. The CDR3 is CATLTGHSFYGYTF. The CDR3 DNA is TGTGCCACCCTAACCGGCCACAGTTTCTATGGCTACACCTTC.

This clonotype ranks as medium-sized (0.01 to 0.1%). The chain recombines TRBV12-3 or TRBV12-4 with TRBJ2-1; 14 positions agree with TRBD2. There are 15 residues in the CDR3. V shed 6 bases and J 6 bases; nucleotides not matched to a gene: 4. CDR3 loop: CASRKTSGRVNEQFF. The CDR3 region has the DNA TGTGCCAGCAGAAAGACTAGCGGGAGGGTCAATGAGCAGTTCTTC.

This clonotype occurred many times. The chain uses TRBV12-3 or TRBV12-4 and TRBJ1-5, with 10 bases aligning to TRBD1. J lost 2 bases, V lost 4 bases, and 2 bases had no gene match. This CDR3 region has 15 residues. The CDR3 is CASSSGTGGNQPQHF. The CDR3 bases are TGTGCCAGCAGTTCCGGGACAGGGGGCAATCAGCCCCAGCATTTT.

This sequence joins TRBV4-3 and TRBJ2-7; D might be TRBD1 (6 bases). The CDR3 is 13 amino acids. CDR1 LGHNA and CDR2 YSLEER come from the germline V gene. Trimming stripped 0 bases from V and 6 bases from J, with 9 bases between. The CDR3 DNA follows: TGCGCCAGCAGCCAAGAGACAGGTTCCGAGCAGTACTTC. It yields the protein CASSQETGSEQYF.

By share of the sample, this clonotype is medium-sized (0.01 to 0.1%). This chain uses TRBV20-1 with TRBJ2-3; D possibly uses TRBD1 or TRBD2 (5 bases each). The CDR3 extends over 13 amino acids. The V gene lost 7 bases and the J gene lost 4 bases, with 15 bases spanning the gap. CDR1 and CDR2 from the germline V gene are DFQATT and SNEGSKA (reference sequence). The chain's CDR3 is CSVTHGGPDTQYF. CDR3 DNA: TGCAGTGTTACGCATGGGGGTCCAGATACGCAGTATTTT.